These 2 T cell receptor beta chains came from one sample sequenced in a study of blood T cells in healthy people across ages (dated by TCRdb to the mid-2010s). Libraries were constructed by 5' RACE. Sequenced using an Illumina HiSeq 2500. A second PCR of 7 to 11 cycles was performed with a sample-barcoded 5' primer and a J-beta primer mix. TCRdb cleaned the public reads at Q25 with fastp, built clones with MiXCR and kept in-frame beta chains. Each entry is one CDR3 protein sequence, shown with its most common DNA and genes. The sample profile shows 600,000 to 850,000 distinct CDR3 sequences; about 25% of them were found once. The ten largest clones add up to 9.4% of the sample. Separately, the same data were catalogued under a study of T cells of mothers and their children.

The sample taken for sequencing was blood. The receptors derive from a boy aged 10-17 years in good health.

CDR3 bases: TGTGCCAGCAATGATGGCGGGCTGCGGTCACCCCTCCACTTT. Residues: CASNDGGLRSPLHF. J is TRBJ1-6 and V is TRBV2; no clear D. The V gene's germline CDR1 is SNHLY and CDR2 FYNNEI. V gave up 7 bases and J gave up 10 bases, with 17 bases separating them. The CDR3 length is 14 residues.

Comment on this clonotype: A read error may produce the germline difference seen at one junction end. This chain connects TRBV5-1 to TRBJ2-1; 10 bases are shared with TRBD2. The CDR3 length is 18 residues. Per the germline V gene, CDR1 is SGHRS and CDR2 is YFSETQ. CDR3 in amino acids: CASTLGLAGEPAHNEQFF. The CDR3 bases are TGCGCCAGCACCTTGGGGCTAGCGGGAGAACCAGCCCACAATGAGCAGTTCTTC.